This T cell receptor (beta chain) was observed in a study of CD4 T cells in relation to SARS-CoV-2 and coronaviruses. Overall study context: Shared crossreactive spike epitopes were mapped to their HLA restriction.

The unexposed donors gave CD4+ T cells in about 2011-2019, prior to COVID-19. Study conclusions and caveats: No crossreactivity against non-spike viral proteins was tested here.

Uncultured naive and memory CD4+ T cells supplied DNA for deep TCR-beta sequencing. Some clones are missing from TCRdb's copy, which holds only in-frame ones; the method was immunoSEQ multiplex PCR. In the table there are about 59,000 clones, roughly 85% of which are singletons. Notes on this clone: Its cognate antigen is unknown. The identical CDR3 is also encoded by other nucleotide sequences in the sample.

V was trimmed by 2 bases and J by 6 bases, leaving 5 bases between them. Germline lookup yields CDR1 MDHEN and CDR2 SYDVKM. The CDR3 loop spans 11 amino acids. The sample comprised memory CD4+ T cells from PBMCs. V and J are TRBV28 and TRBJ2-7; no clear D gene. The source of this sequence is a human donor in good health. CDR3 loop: CASSLGREQYF. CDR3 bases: TGTGCCAGCAGTTTAGGGCGCGAGCAGTACTTC. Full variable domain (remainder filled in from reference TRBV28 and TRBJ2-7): DVKVTQSSRYLVKRTGEKVFLECVQDMDHENMFWYRQDPGLGLRLIYFSYDVKMKEKGDIPEGYSVSREKKERFSLILESASTNQTSMYLCASSLGREQYFGPGTRLTVT.